Detailed here is one T cell receptor beta chain. The junction had 14 bases not matched to a gene; V was cut back by 7 bases and J by 7 bases. The CDR3 sequence is 17 residues long. Germline lookup yields CDR1 LNHDA and CDR2 SQIVND (reference sequence). The entry originates in a study of blood T cell repertoires in COVID-19. Study information: The study drew acute and convalescent COVID-19 samples from the United States, Italy and Spain. In each case, the material was cDNA or gDNA derived from T cells, B-cell-depleted T cells, or PBMCs.

Allocation to cohorts depended on clinical history reported by the participants. Original methodology: Counts of nucleated cells, estimated from reference gene primer amplification, were obtained. Sequenced by immunoSEQ multiplex PCR; TCRdb stores in-frame clones only, minus some. Clone size and V and J calls were adopted from that table, with D and trimming inferred from the DNA. Among some 200,000 clones listed, about nine tenths were seen once. V gene TRBV19 combines with J gene TRBJ1-5; 12 bases fit TRBD1. The source of this sequence is a man aged 18 to 29 with acute COVID-19. Input material: PBMCs or T cells enriched from blood (not recorded which). CDR3 sequence reads: CASTDGTGGEAFQPQHF. The CDR3 DNA follows: TGTGCCAGTACCGACGGGACAGGGGGCGAAGCTTTCCAGCCCCAGCATTTT.